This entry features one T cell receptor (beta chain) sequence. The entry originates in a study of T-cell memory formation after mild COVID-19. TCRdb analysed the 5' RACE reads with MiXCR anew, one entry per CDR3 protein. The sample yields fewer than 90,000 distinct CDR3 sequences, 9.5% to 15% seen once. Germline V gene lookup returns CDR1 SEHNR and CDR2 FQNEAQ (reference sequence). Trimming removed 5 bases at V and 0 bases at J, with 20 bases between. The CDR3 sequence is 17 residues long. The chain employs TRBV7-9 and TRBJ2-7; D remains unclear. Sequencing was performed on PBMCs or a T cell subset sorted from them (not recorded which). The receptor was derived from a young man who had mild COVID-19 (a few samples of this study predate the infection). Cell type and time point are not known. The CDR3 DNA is TGTGCCAGCAGCCCTACCGGTTGGACCGAAAGCTCCTACGAGCAGTACTTC. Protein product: CASSPTGWTESSYEQYF.